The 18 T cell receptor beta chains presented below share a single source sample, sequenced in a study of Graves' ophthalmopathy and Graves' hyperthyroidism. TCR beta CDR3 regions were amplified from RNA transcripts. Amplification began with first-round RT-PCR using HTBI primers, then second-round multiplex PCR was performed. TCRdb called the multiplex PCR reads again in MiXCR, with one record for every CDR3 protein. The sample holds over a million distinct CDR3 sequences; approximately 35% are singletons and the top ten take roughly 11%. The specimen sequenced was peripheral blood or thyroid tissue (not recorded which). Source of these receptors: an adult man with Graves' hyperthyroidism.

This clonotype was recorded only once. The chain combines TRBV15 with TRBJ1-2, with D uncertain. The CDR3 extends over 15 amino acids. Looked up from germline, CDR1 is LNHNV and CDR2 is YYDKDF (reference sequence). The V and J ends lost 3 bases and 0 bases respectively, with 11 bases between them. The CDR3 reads CATSSEMGSNYGYTF. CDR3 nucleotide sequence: TGTGCCACCAGCAGTGAAATGGGGTCTAACTATGGCTACACCTTC.

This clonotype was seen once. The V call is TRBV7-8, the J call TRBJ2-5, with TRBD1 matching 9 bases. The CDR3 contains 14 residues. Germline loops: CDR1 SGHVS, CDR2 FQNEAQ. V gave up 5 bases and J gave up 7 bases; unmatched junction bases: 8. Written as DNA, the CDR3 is TGTGCCAGCAGCCATACAGGGGGCGAGGGGACCCAGTACTTC. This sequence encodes CASSHTGGEGTQYF.

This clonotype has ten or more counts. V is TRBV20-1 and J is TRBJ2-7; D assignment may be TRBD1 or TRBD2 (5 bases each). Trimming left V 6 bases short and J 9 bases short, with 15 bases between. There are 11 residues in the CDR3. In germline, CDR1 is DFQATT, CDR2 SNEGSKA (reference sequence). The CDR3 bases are TGCAGTGCGGAAAGGACAAGCGGGCAGTACTTC. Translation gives CSAERTSGQYF.

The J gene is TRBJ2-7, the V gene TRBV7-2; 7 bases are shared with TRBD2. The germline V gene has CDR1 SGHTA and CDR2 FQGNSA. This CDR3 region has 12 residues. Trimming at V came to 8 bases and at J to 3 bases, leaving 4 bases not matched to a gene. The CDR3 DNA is TGTGCCAGCGCGGGGGAGAGCTACGAGCAGTACTTC. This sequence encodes CASAGESYEQYF.

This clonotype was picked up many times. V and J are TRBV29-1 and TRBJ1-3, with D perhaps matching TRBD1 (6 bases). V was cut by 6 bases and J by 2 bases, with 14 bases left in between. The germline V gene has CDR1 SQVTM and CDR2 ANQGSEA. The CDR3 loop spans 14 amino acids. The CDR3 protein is CSVRAGGTGNTIYF. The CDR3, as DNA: TGCAGCGTCCGAGCGGGGGGCACTGGAAACACCATATATTTT.

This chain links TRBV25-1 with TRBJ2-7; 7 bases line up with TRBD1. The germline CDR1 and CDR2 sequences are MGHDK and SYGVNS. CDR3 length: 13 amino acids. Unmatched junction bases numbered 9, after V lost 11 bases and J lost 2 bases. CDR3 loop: CAHNRDSPYEQYF. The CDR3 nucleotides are TGTGCCCACAACCGGGACAGTCCCTACGAGCAGTACTTC.

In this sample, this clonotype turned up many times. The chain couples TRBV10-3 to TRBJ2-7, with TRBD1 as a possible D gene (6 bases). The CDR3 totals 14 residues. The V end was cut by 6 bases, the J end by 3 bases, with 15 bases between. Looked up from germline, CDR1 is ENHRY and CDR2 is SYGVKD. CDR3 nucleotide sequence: TGTGCCATCAGCTCCGGACAGCCAGACTACGAGCAGTACTTC. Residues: CAISSGQPDYEQYF.

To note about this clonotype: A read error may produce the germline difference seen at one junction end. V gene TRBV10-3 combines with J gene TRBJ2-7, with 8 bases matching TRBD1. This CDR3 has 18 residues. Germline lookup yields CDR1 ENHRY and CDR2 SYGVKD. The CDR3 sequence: CASSYSISRRTGTYEQYF. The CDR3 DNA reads TGTGCCAGCAGTTACTCGATTTCACGACGGACAGGGACCTACGAGCAGTACTTC.

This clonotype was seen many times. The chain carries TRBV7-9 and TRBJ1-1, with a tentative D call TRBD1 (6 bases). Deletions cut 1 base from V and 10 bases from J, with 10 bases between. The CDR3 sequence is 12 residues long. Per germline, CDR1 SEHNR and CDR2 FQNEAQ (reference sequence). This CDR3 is CASSLDDRPAFF. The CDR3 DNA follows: TGTGCCAGCAGCTTAGATGACAGGCCAGCTTTCTTT.

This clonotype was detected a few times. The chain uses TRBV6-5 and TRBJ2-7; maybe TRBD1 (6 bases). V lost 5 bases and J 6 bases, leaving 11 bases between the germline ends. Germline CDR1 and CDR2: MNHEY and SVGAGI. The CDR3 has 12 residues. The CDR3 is CASSAQGSEQYF. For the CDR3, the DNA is TGTGCCAGCAGTGCTCAGGGGTCCGAGCAGTACTTC.

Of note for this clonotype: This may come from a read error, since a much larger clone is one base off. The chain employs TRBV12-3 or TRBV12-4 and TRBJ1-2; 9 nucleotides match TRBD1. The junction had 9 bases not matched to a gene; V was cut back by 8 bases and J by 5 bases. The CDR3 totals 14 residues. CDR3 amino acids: CASGTQGALYGYTF. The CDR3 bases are TGTGCCAGCGGCACACAGGGGGCCCTTTATGGCTACACCTTC.

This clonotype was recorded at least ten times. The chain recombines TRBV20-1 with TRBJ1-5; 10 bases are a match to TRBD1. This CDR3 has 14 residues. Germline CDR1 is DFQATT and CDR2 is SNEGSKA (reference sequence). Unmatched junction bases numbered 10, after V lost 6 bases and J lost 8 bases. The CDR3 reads CSATGTGAVEPQHF. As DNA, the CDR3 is TGCAGTGCCACCGGGACAGGGGCGGTGGAGCCCCAGCATTTT.

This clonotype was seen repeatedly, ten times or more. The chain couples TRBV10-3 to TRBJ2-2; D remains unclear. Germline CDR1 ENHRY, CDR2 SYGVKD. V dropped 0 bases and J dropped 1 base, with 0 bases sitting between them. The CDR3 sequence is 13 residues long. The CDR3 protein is CAISESNTGELFF. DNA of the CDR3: TGTGCCATCAGTGAGTCGAACACCGGGGAGCTGTTTTTT.

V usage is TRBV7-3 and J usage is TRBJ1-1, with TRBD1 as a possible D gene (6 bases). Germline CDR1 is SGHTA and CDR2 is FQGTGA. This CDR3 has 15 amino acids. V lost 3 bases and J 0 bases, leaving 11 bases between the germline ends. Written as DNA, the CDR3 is TGTGCCAGCAGCTTGGGGGGCCCACTGAACACTGAAGCTTTCTTT. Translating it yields CASSLGGPLNTEAFF.

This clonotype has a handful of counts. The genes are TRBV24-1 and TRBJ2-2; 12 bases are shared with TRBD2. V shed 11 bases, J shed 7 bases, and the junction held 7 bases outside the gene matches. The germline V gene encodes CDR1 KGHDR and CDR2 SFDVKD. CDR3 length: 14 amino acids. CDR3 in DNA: TGTGCCATAGGGACTAGCGGGTCTGGCGGGGAGCTGTTTTTT. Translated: CAIGTSGSGGELFF.

Here the CDR3 DNA reads TGTGCCAGCAGTTCGGACAGGGGCTTTCACGAGCAGTACTTC. This codes for CASSSDRGFHEQYF. The V gene is TRBV7-8, the J gene TRBJ2-7; 9 bases fit TRBD1. CDR1 SGHVS and CDR2 FQNEAQ come from the germline V gene. The CDR3 has 14 residues. The junction had 8 bases not matched to a gene; V was cut back by 6 bases and J by 5 bases.

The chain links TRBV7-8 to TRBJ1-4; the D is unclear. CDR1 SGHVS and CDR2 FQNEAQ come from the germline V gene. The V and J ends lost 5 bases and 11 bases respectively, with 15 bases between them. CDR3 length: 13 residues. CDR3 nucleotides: TGTGCCAGCAGCAAAAAAACAGCGACGAAACTGTTTTTT. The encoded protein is CASSKKTATKLFF.

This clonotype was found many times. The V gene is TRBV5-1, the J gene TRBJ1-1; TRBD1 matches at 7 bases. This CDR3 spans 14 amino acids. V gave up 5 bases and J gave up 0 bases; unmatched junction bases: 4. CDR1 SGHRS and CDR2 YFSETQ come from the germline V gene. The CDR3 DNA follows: TGCGCCAGCAGAGAGACAGGGATGAACACTGAAGCTTTCTTT. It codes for CASRETGMNTEAFF.